This T cell receptor (beta chain) comes out of a study of blood T cell repertoires in COVID-19. Looking at the study overall: Both acute and convalescent COVID-19 samples were obtained from the United States, Italy and Spain. T cells, B-cell-depleted T cells, or PBMCs provided the cDNA or gDNA that served as material.

In the original analysis: Scientists estimated how many nucleated cells there were by amplifying reference gene primers. Clones were read by immunoSEQ multiplex PCR, and TCRdb kept only the in-frame ones, dropping some. D and trimming were read from the DNA, whereas the V and J calls and clone size are those reported in that table. The sample lists hundreds of thousands of clones; around 88% were seen once. The Seattle site enrolled patients during active infection and followed them longitudinally. V dropped 6 bases and J dropped 0; count of bases not matched to a gene: 4. This CDR3 spans 14 amino acids. The germline V gene has CDR1 SGHNT and CDR2 YENEEA.

V is TRBV11-3 and J is TRBJ2-7; 8 bases are shared with TRBD2. The source of this sequence is a woman aged 55-75 years with COVID-19, enrolled during active disease. The sequenced material came from peripheral blood. As DNA, the CDR3 is TGTGCCAGCAGTAGCCGGGGGGGCTCCTACGAGCAGTACTTC. This sequence encodes CASSSRGGSYEQYF.